The clone carrying this TCR beta chain was observed at least ten times. This entry belongs to a study of Ad26.COV2.S vaccination and SARS-CoV-2 variants. Germline trimming cut 6 bases from V and 4 bases from J; bases unmatched to any gene: 10. From germline, CDR1 is SQVTM and CDR2 ANQGSEA. This CDR3 has 14 residues. The assay was immunoSEQ multiplex PCR, and TCRdb's table has in-frame clones only and misses some. This sample has around 370,000 clones, with about 91% found just once. The starting material was peripheral blood, obtained after recovery from COVID-19. This TCR came from a human donor who had recovered from COVID-19. This chain uses TRBV29-1 with TRBJ1-2, with 8 positions matching TRBD1. The DNA of the CDR3 is TGCAGCGTAGCCCAGGGGGCTTACGGCTATGGCTACACCTTC. Residues: CSVAQGAYGYGYTF.